This T cell receptor beta chain stems from a study of cytomegalovirus exposure and HLA in healthy donors. The study's findings and limits: Researchers reportedly found TCR beta sequences accurately predicted most subjects' HLA-A and HLA-B alleles. The study flagged fewer than 200 TCR beta chains as cytomegalovirus-associated. Cytomegalovirus status was reportedly diagnosed by the classifier with high specificity and sensitivity.

On this clone itself: Its antigen is undetermined.

Researchers ran the PCR with 60 Vbeta and 13 Jbeta primers. The repertoire was sequenced with immunoSEQ multiplex PCR; TCRdb's copy has only in-frame clones and lacks some. Of approximately 160,000 clones listed, about 82% are singletons. This CDR3 region has 14 residues. Looked up from germline, CDR1 is SGHTA and CDR2 is FQGNSA. What was sequenced was PBMCs. The receptor was derived from a woman between 50 and 59 years old in good health and CMV-seropositive. The rearrangement uses TRBV7-2 and TRBJ2-5, with D hard to call. TRBJ2-7 explains the end of the DNA better; the J call may be wrong. This CDR3 reads CASSLGRLPYEQYF. CDR3 nucleotides: TGTGCCAGCAGCTTAGGGAGACTCCCCTACGAGCAGTACTTC.